This TCR beta chain originates from a study of T-cell memory formation after mild COVID-19. On the study more broadly: Largely, TCR clusters stayed within a single donor.

UMIs and sample barcodes were carried by the TCR alpha and TCR beta cDNA libraries that 5'RACE produced using constant-segment primers. From the 5' RACE reads, TCRdb called clonotypes with MiXCR, one entry per CDR3 protein. This table has under 60,000 distinct CDR3 sequences, roughly 9% appearing once. General study results and limits: Clones shrinking between day 15 and 85 showed a balanced CD4/CD8 split, and those that grew later tilted toward CD4+. Mainly CM and EM harbored the contracting CD4+ clones; mainly EMRA harbored the CD8+ ones.

In its sample, this clonotype was seen a few times. Its target is unknown. This clonotype originated in an adult woman who had mild COVID-19 (a few samples of this study predate the infection). Cell type and time point are not known. The sample consisted of PBMCs or a T cell subset sorted from them (not recorded which).

The CDR3 DNA sequence: TGCAGTGCGAGAAAGGGGGGAGCTTACACAGATACGCAGTATTTT. Translating it yields CSARKGGAYTDTQYF. The chain recombines TRBV20-1 with TRBJ2-3; D tentatively reads TRBD1 or TRBD2 (6 bases each). The germline gives CDR1 DFQATT, CDR2 SNEGSKA (reference sequence). V shed 6 bases and J shed 2 bases, with 18 bases lying between them. The CDR3 has 15 residues.